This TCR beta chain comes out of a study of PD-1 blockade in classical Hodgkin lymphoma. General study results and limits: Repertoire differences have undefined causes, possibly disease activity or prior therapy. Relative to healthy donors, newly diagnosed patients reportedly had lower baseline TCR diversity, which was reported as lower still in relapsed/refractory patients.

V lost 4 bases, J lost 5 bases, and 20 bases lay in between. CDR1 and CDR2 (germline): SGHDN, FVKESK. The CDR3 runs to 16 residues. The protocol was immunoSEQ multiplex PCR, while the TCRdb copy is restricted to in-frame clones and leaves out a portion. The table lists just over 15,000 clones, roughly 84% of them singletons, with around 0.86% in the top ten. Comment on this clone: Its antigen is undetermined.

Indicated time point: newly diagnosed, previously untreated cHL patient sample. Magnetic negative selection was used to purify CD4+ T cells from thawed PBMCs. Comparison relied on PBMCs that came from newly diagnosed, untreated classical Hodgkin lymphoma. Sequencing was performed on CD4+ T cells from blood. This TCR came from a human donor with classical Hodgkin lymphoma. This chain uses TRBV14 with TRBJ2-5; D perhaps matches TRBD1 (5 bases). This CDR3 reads CASSPGHFRTQETQYF. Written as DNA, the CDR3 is TGTGCCAGCAGCCCAGGACATTTCAGGACACAGGAGACCCAGTACTTC.